One and the same sample provided the 21 T cell receptor beta chains below, sequenced in a study of T cell responses to AZD1222 COVID-19 vaccine. The method was immunoSEQ multiplex PCR; TCRdb's version includes in-frame clones alone and lacks a portion of them. The sample records 150,000 to 200,000 clones, almost 95% being singletons. The material sequenced was peripheral blood, taken on day 0 of AZD1222 vaccination. The receptors derive from an adult in good health.

This clone was seen a single time. The rearrangement joins TRBV21-1 to TRBJ2-7; TRBD2 is the table's D call, not checked against the DNA. TRBV21-1 is marked as a pseudogene. The CDR3 has 17 residues. This chain's CDR3 is CASSTEGLARLFYEQYF. Written as DNA, the CDR3 is TGTGCCAGCAGCACCGAGGGACTAGCGCGACTATTCTACGAGCAGTACTTC.

The gene calls are TRBV14 and TRBJ1-6; 7 bases align to TRBD1. CDR1 is SGHDN and CDR2 is FVKESK in the germline V gene. The CDR3 extends over 15 amino acids. V was clipped by 4 bases and J by 9 bases; unmatched bases: 9. The CDR3 region has the DNA TGTGCCAGCAGCCTAACGACAGGGACTTCTTCACCCCTCCACTTT. It codes for CASSLTTGTSSPLHF.

Concerning this clone: A much larger clone differs from this one at a single base, so this may be a read error. The sample contains more than one DNA sequence encoding this CDR3. V and J are TRBV2 and TRBJ2-7; D remains unclear. This CDR3 has 11 amino acids. V lost 6 bases to trimming and J lost 1 base, with 4 bases between them. Germline CDR1 and CDR2: SNHLY and FYNNEI. DNA for the CDR3: TGTGCCAGCAGCGCTTCCTACGAGCAGTACTTC. Translated, it gives CASSASYEQYF.

The genes are TRBV15 and TRBJ1-6; possibly TRBD1 for D (6 bases). Trimming removed 1 base from V and 8 bases from J, with 15 bases in between. Germline CDR1 reads LNHNV; CDR2 reads YYDKDF (reference sequence). The CDR3 is 16 residues long. The CDR3 sequence: CATSRGLGGADSPLHF. In DNA, the CDR3 is TGTGCCACCAGCAGAGGCCTCGGGGGGGCGGATTCACCCCTCCACTTT.

This chain joins TRBV7-9 and TRBJ2-3; D not certain. Germline V CDR1 and CDR2: SEHNR, FQNEAQ (reference sequence). V was shortened by 3 bases and J by 4 bases, with 14 bases between the two germline ends. CDR3 length equals 15 residues. CDR3 DNA sequence: TGTGCCAGCAGCTTTCAGGTGGGCGCAGCAGATACGCAGTATTTT. This gives the protein CASSFQVGAADTQYF.

The V gene is TRBV19, the J gene TRBJ2-5, with 7 bases matching TRBD1. The CDR3 consists of 17 residues. Looked up from germline, CDR1 is LNHDA and CDR2 is SQIVND (reference sequence). The V and J ends lost 2 bases and 4 bases, in that order; junction bases with no gene match: 13. CDR3 residues: CASSIQGVPLGAETQYF. The CDR3 coding sequence is TGTGCCAGTAGTATACAGGGGGTGCCGCTTGGTGCAGAGACCCAGTACTTC.

The chain joins TRBV5-1 to TRBJ1-1; TRBD1 agrees at 8 bases. Trimming at V came to 2 bases and at J to 4 bases, leaving 10 bases not matched to a gene. Per the germline V gene, CDR1 is SGHRS and CDR2 is YFSETQ. The CDR3 covers 16 residues. Here the CDR3 DNA reads TGCGCCAGCAGCTTTACCGGACAGGGAGTGAGCACTGAAGCTTTCTTT. This codes for CASSFTGQGVSTEAFF.

V and J are TRBV12-3 or TRBV12-4 and TRBJ2-7, with 7 bases lining up with TRBD2. After removal of 8 bases from V and 3 bases from J, the junction contained 7 bases not matched to a gene. There are 13 residues in the CDR3. CDR3 nucleotides: TGTGCCAGCTCGGGAGGCAACGACTACGAGCAGTACTTC. As protein: CASSGGNDYEQYF.

This chain connects TRBV29-1 to TRBJ1-1, with 7 bases lining up with TRBD1. V lost 6 bases to trimming and J lost 0 bases; unmatched junction nucleotides: 7. The CDR3 contains 14 residues. CDR1 SQVTM and CDR2 ANQGSEA come from the germline V gene. This chain's CDR3 is CSVTQTGLNTEAFF. The CDR3 nucleotides read TGCAGCGTGACCCAGACAGGGCTGAACACTGAAGCTTTCTTT.

The chain combines TRBV5-5 with TRBJ2-5; D may be TRBD1 (6 bases). In germline, CDR1 is SGHKS, CDR2 YYEKEE (reference sequence). V lost 2 bases to trimming and J lost 0 bases, with 8 bases between them. This CDR3 comprises 14 residues. The CDR3 reads CASSFPGDQETQYF. The DNA for the CDR3 is TGTGCCAGCAGCTTTCCAGGGGACCAAGAGACCCAGTACTTC.

V gene TRBV10-1 combines with J gene TRBJ1-5; D gene unclear. V was shortened by 2 bases and J by 6 bases, with 5 bases between the two germline ends. The germline gives CDR1 WNHNN, CDR2 SYGVQD (reference sequence). The CDR3 has 12 residues. The CDR3 is CASSELGQPQHF. The CDR3, as DNA: TGCGCCAGCAGTGAGCTAGGTCAGCCCCAGCATTTT.

The chain uses TRBV14 and TRBJ1-2; D uncertain. Trimming took 6 bases from V and 3 from J, leaving 11 bases between them. CDR1 is SGHDN and CDR2 is FVKESK in the germline V gene. This CDR3 comprises 13 residues. The CDR3: CASRPTHHYGYTF. CDR3 DNA: TGTGCCAGCAGACCTACACACCACTATGGCTACACCTTC.

The chain is built from TRBV29-1 and TRBJ1-1; TRBD1 might be the D (6 bases). Per the germline V gene, CDR1 is SQVTM and CDR2 is ANQGSEA. V was pared by 4 bases and J by 6 bases, with 12 bases between. The CDR3 extends over 12 amino acids. CDR3 residues: CSVGIQGSEAFF. CDR3 bases: TGCAGCGTTGGCATACAGGGCTCTGAAGCTTTCTTT.

The rearrangement links TRBV7-9 to TRBJ2-1; D perhaps matches TRBD2 (6 bases). The germline gives CDR1 SEHNR, CDR2 FQNEAQ (reference sequence). The CDR3 runs to 15 residues. Trimming shortened V by 5 bases and J by 3 bases, and 14 bases separated the two germline ends. The CDR3 reads CASSPPWGVYNEQFF. The DNA for the CDR3 is TGTGCCAGCAGCCCACCGTGGGGGGTCTACAATGAGCAGTTCTTC.

The DNA for the CDR3 is TGTGCCAGCAGGGTATGGAGGGAGGATGATGAGCAGTTCTTC. Amino acid sequence: CASRVWREDDEQFF. The chain combines TRBV6-5 with TRBJ2-1, with D perhaps TRBD2 (6 bases). Trimming left V 6 bases short and J 8 bases short, with 17 bases between. The length of the CDR3 is 14 residues. Germline CDR1 and CDR2: MNHEY and SVGAGI.

V gene TRBV28 combines with J gene TRBJ1-2; possible D gene TRBD1, 5 bases. There are 13 residues in the CDR3. Trimming pared 6 bases from V and 3 bases from J, leaving 11 bases between. Germline values: CDR1 MDHEN, CDR2 SYDVKM. The CDR3, as DNA: TGTGCCAGCAGCACCGGGACGGACTATGGCTACACCTTC. As protein: CASSTGTDYGYTF.

This sequence joins TRBV20-1 and TRBJ1-1, with unresolved D. The germline V gene encodes CDR1 DFQATT and CDR2 SNEGSKA (reference sequence). V was shortened by 6 bases and J by 8 bases, with 10 bases between the two germline ends. The CDR3 consists of 10 residues. CDR3 nucleotides: TGCAGTGCCCGGTTCGTCGAAGCTTTCTTT. Amino acids: CSARFVEAFF.

This chain joins TRBV6-5 and TRBJ2-7; D possibly corresponds to TRBD2 (5 bases). Trimming took 0 bases from V and 3 from J, leaving 12 bases between them. Germline values: CDR1 MNHEY, CDR2 SVGAGI. The CDR3 loop spans 15 amino acids. The CDR3 loop reads CASSYSWEIGYEQYF. The DNA of the CDR3 is TGTGCCAGCAGTTACTCGTGGGAGATCGGCTACGAGCAGTACTTC.

For this clone: This sample also contains other DNA sequences that code for the same CDR3. DNA of the CDR3: TGTGCCAGCTCACAGGGGTTGAACACTGAAGCTTTCTTT. This encodes CASSQGLNTEAFF. The chain combines TRBV18 with TRBJ1-1, with TRBD1 as a possible D gene (5 bases). Germline V gives CDR1 KGHSH, CDR2 LQKENI. The germline V and J ends were trimmed by 4 bases and 0 bases, with 6 bases remaining between them. This CDR3 spans 13 amino acids.

The rearrangement uses TRBV19 and TRBJ1-1; D may be TRBD1 (5 bases). Germline loops: CDR1 LNHDA, CDR2 SQIVND (reference sequence). V gave up 10 bases and J gave up 5 bases, with 17 bases separating them. The length of the CDR3 is 13 residues. The CDR3 DNA follows: TGTGCCATAGGGGACCGGGGATGGACTGAAGCTTTCTTT. It translates to CAIGDRGWTEAFF.

The rearrangement uses TRBV5-4 and TRBJ2-5, with D unclear. Germline V gene sequence: CDR1 SGHNT, CDR2 YYREEE (reference sequence). There are 14 residues in the CDR3. Trimming took off 5 bases at V and 6 bases at J, with 17 bases between the two ends. The CDR3 region is CASSSGQPRQTQYF. The CDR3 DNA sequence: TGTGCCAGCAGTTCCGGGCAGCCTAGGCAGACCCAGTACTTC.